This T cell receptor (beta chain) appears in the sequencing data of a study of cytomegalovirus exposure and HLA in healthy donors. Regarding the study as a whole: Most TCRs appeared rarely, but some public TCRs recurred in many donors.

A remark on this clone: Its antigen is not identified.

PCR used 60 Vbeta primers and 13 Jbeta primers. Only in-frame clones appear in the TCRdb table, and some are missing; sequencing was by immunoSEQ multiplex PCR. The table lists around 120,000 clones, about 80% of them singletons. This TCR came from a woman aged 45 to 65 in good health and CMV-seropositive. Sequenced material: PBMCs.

CDR3 DNA sequence: TGTGCCAGCAGCCAATACAGGGGATACTCCTACGAGCAGTACTTC. This sequence encodes CASSQYRGYSYEQYF. The rearrangement links TRBV11-2 to TRBJ2-7; 7 bases map to TRBD1. The CDR3 totals 15 residues. Losses at the gene ends were 5 bases for V and 0 bases for J; bases not matched to a gene: 7. Germline loops: CDR1 SGHAT, CDR2 FQNNGV.